The 21 T cell receptor beta chains below come from one sample, sequenced in a study of OX40 agonist ivuxolimab in advanced cancers. Assay used: immunoSEQ multiplex PCR; TCRdb lists only in-frame clones, some missing. The repertoire has some 78,000 clones, around nine tenths of them found once; the top ten carry approximately 0.47%. Source: CD4+ or CD8+ T cells sorted from blood, taken in a trial of the OX40 agonist ivuxolimab. These TCRs come from an adult with an advanced solid tumor such as melanoma, head and neck, liver or kidney cancer.

This rearrangement joins TRBV10-3 to TRBJ1-4; D is perhaps TRBD1 (6 bases). V was clipped by 3 bases and J by 2 bases, with 7 bases between them. CDR1 and CDR2 from the germline V gene are ENHRY and SYGVKD. The CDR3 totals 14 residues. CDR3 sequence reads: CAISEGGTNEKLFF. The CDR3 DNA sequence: TGTGCCATCAGTGAAGGGGGGACTAATGAAAAACTGTTTTTT.

V usage is TRBV11-2 and J usage is TRBJ1-6; D remains ambiguous. The ends were cut back, 4 bases at V and 7 bases at J, with 14 bases in the middle. Germline V gene lookup returns CDR1 SGHAT and CDR2 FQNNGV. This CDR3 has 15 amino acids. This CDR3 reads CASSSPVLGNSPLHF. The CDR3 DNA reads TGTGCCAGCAGCTCCCCCGTATTAGGGAATTCACCCCTCCACTTT.

This clone has more than one count but fewer than ten. The chain carries TRBV6-5 and TRBJ1-4, with 7 positions matching TRBD1. This CDR3 comprises 16 residues. CDR1 and CDR2 (germline): MNHEY, SVGAGI. Germline trimming cut 4 bases from V and 10 bases from J; bases unmatched to any gene: 15. As DNA, the CDR3 is TGTGCCAGCAGTTCACCAGCAGGGGGAAGGGCCTTAAAACTGTTTTTT. The encoded protein is CASSSPAGGRALKLFF.

The CDR3 coding sequence is TGTGCCAGCAGTGAAAAAAGAACTAGCGGGGGGCCCTCCGGGTACTTC. Amino acid sequence: CASSEKRTSGGPSGYF. The chain links TRBV6-1 to TRBJ2-5; the match to TRBD2 covers 12 bases. The germline CDR1 and CDR2 sequences are MNHNS and SASEGT. The CDR3 covers 16 residues. V was pared by 2 bases and J by 13 bases, with 14 bases of the junction left unmatched.

The chain carries TRBV6-5 and TRBJ2-2, with TRBD1 as a possible D gene (6 bases). Germline-derived CDR1 and CDR2 are MNHEY and SVGAGI. Deletions cut 6 bases from V and 4 bases from J, with 15 bases between. The CDR3 has 15 residues. The CDR3: CASSLVGAGTGELFF. The CDR3 DNA reads as TGTGCCAGCAGCCTAGTGGGGGCGGGCACCGGGGAGCTGTTTTTT.

The DNA of the CDR3 is TGTGCCAGCAGGAGTGGGACGGAAACCTACGAGCAGTACTTC. Protein: CASRSGTETYEQYF. This chain connects TRBV7-2 to TRBJ2-7; D may be TRBD1 or TRBD2 (5 bases each). The CDR3 extends over 14 amino acids. Germline V gives CDR1 SGHTA, CDR2 FQGNSA. The V end lost 6 bases, the J end lost 2 bases, and 14 bases lay between the germline ends.

This chain connects TRBV2 to TRBJ1-5; 8 bases are a match to TRBD1. V was pared by 10 bases and J by 7 bases, with 15 bases of the junction left unmatched. This CDR3 is built from 15 residues. Per germline, CDR1 SNHLY and CDR2 FYNNEI. DNA for the CDR3: TGTGCCACCAACGCTGGACAGGGAAAGTACCAGCCCCAGCATTTT. This gives the protein CATNAGQGKYQPQHF.

The chain carries TRBV2 and TRBJ2-5; 10 nucleotides align to TRBD1. The germline gives CDR1 SNHLY, CDR2 FYNNEI. The CDR3 consists of 14 residues. Trimming cost V 4 bases and J 5 bases; bases outside gene matches: 4. The CDR3 DNA follows: TGTGCCAGCAGTGGGGACAGGGGAGGTGAGACCCAGTACTTC. Its translation is CASSGDRGGETQYF.

Concerning this clone: The conserved phenylalanine or tryptophan normally closing the CDR3 is absent here, so this likely arose from a read error. The chain employs TRBV6-5 and TRBJ1-6, with D hard to call. Germline V gives CDR1 MNHEY, CDR2 SVGAGI. This CDR3 has 12 residues. Trimming cost V 6 bases and J 7 bases, with 7 bases left between them. The CDR3 protein is CASSQTNSPLHL. The CDR3 nucleotides are TGTGCCAGCAGCCAGACCAATTCACCCCTCCACCTT.

The chain employs TRBV6-5 and TRBJ1-3, with TRBD1 matching 7 bases. Germline CDR1 reads MNHEY; CDR2 reads SVGAGI. V lost 7 bases and J lost 7; bases outside the gene matches: 4. The CDR3 sequence is 12 residues long. Here the CDR3 DNA reads TGTGCCAGCACCCAGGGGGGGAACACCATATATTTT. This translates into CASTQGGNTIYF.

This chain joins TRBV18 and TRBJ2-2; D is uncertain. CDR3 length equals 16 residues. CDR1 and CDR2 (germline): KGHSH, LQKENI. V gave up 2 bases and J gave up 6 bases, with 16 bases separating them. CDR3 sequence: CASSPSASSDAGELFF. The DNA for the CDR3 is TGTGCCAGCTCACCATCGGCTTCGTCGGATGCCGGGGAGCTGTTTTTT.

The chain uses TRBV7-3 and TRBJ1-1; D is undetermined. The germline V and J ends were trimmed by 2 bases and 8 bases, with 12 bases remaining between them. CDR1 is SGHTA, CDR2 FQGTGA, per germline. This CDR3 is built from 13 residues. CDR3 sequence reads: CASSLRGREEAFF. Here the CDR3 DNA reads TGTGCCAGCAGCTTACGGGGAAGGGAGGAAGCTTTCTTT.

This chain links TRBV18 with TRBJ2-2, with 11 positions matching TRBD1. The CDR3 has 15 amino acids. CDR1 KGHSH and CDR2 LQKENI come from the germline V gene. V dropped 3 bases and J dropped 7; count of bases not matched to a gene: 4. CDR3 DNA sequence: TGTGCCAGCTCACCCGGACAGGGGGCGAACGGGGAGCTGTTTTTT. This sequence encodes CASSPGQGANGELFF.

In this sample, this clone turned up a few times. No conserved phenylalanine or tryptophan ends this CDR3, so it is likely a read error. The chain combines TRBV5-1 with TRBJ1-6, with a tentative D call TRBD1 (5 bases). V was shortened by 0 bases and J by 7 bases, with 8 bases between the two germline ends. Germline V gene lookup returns CDR1 SGHRS and CDR2 YFSETQ. The CDR3 sequence is 14 residues long. The CDR3 is CASSLAGANSPLHL. The CDR3 DNA follows: TGCGCCAGCAGCTTGGCTGGGGCCAATTCACCCCTCCACCTT.

The V and J genes are TRBV9 and TRBJ2-5; D call uncertain. V was shortened by 2 bases and J by 5 bases, with 16 bases between the two germline ends. Per germline, CDR1 SGDLS and CDR2 YYNGEE. The CDR3 is 15 amino acids. The CDR3 DNA sequence: TGTGCCAGCAGCGTTCGAGGCGGAAGGAGCGAGACCCAGTACTTC. Amino acids: CASSVRGGRSETQYF.

This clone occurred a few times. The chain is built from TRBV2 and TRBJ2-1; 8 bases map to TRBD2. Germline CDR1 SNHLY, CDR2 FYNNEI. Trimming removed 3 bases from V and 3 bases from J; junction bases left unmatched: 7. The length of the CDR3 is 16 residues. CDR3: CASSEGLVGDYNEQFF. The CDR3, as DNA: TGTGCCAGCAGTGAGGGACTAGTGGGGGACTACAATGAGCAGTTCTTC.

The genes are TRBV30 and TRBJ1-2; D gene unclear. The CDR3 has 16 amino acids. Trimming took 0 bases from V and 5 from J, leaving 19 bases between them. The germline CDR1 and CDR2 sequences are GTSNPN and SVGIG (reference sequence). This chain's CDR3 is CAWSVGSENLLYGYTF. CDR3 DNA: TGTGCCTGGAGTGTTGGCAGCGAAAATCTTCTTTATGGCTACACCTTC.

The chain uses TRBV10-3 and TRBJ2-3; TRBD1 agrees at 8 bases. Germline V gives CDR1 ENHRY, CDR2 SYGVKD. This CDR3 has 16 amino acids. V shed 6 bases, J shed 2 bases, and the junction held 10 bases outside the gene matches. The CDR3: CAIRTTTGDNTDTQYF. Here the CDR3 DNA reads TGTGCCATCAGGACTACGACAGGGGATAACACAGATACGCAGTATTTT.

This clone was detected a few times. The chain couples TRBV7-3 to TRBJ1-2, with TRBD1 as a possible D gene (5 bases). The V end was cut by 0 bases, the J end by 7 bases, with 9 bases between. This CDR3 contains 13 residues. The germline V gene encodes CDR1 SGHTA and CDR2 FQGTGA. Written as DNA, the CDR3 is TGTGCCAGCAGCTTAACGGGGGTGGGTGGCTACACCTTC. Amino acids: CASSLTGVGGYTF.

This chain uses TRBV5-4 with TRBJ2-7; TRBD1 matches 7 bases. The length of the CDR3 is 14 residues. V gave up 1 base and J gave up 7 bases; unmatched junction bases: 8. The germline CDR1 and CDR2 sequences are SGHNT and YYREEE (reference sequence). DNA for the CDR3: TGTGCCAGCAGCTTGCAGCTAGGGGGCAGGGAGCAGTACTTC. Amino acids: CASSLQLGGREQYF.

V gene TRBV2 combines with J gene TRBJ1-1, with D hard to call. CDR3 length: 11 amino acids. Germline V gene data show CDR1 as SNHLY and CDR2 as FYNNEI. The germline V and J ends were trimmed by 11 bases and 6 bases, with 13 bases remaining between them. The CDR3 DNA reads TGTGCCGGCGCCGGTTTCGCTGAAGCTTTCTTT. Translated: CAGAGFAEAFF.